This T cell receptor beta chain was retrieved from a study of cytomegalovirus exposure and HLA in healthy donors. Findings and limits, study-wide: For most TCR beta V segments, an earlier analysis put the productive rate at about 87% or about 30% of the time.

This CDR3 spans 12 amino acids. Losses at the gene ends were 5 bases for V and 10 bases for J; bases not matched to a gene: 4. Germline CDR1 SGHTA, CDR2 FQGNSA. Both 60 Vbeta primers and 13 Jbeta primers went into the PCR. Assay: immunoSEQ multiplex PCR; the TCRdb copy retains only in-frame clones and omits some. The sample gives 90,000 to 110,000 clones, approximately 81% of which show up once; more than 2% is in the top ten. A note on this clone: What it binds is not known.

The sample consisted of PBMCs. The sequence was collected from a woman aged 25 to 39 in good health and CMV-seronegative. The chain is built from TRBV7-2 and TRBJ2-3; 9 positions agree with TRBD1. CDR3 nucleotides: TGTGCCAGCAGCCAAGGACAGGGGCCGCAGTATTTT. Protein product: CASSQGQGPQYF.